One and the same sample provided the 8 T cell receptor beta chains below, sequenced in a study of T-cell reconstitution after alpha-beta-depleted transplantation in children. It was with unique molecular identifiers that the TCRbeta library was prepared. TCRdb re-called the PCR reads with MiXCR, one entry per CDR3 protein. The sample includes almost 250,000 distinct CDR3 sequences, under 30% of them seen just once. The specimen was PBMCs, collected before TCRalphabeta/CD19-depleted stem cell transplant. Receptors originate from a girl aged 2 to 9 with Fanconi anemia, due to receive a stem cell transplant.

This clonotype was observed a handful of times. The gene calls are TRBV18 and TRBJ2-5; tentatively, D is TRBD2 (5 bases). Between the trimmed V and J ends, which lost 3 bases and 5 bases, there was a span of 19 bases. The CDR3 has 16 amino acids. The germline CDR1 and CDR2 sequences are KGHSH and LQKENI. The CDR3 region has the DNA TGTGCCAGCTCACCTCCGACCGAGCGGATTCTGGAGACCCAGTACTTC. Amino acid sequence: CASSPPTERILETQYF.

In its sample, this clonotype was seen a few times. V usage is TRBV7-2 and J usage is TRBJ2-7; TRBD2 matches at 10 bases. Trimming at V came to 5 bases and at J to 3 bases, leaving 7 bases not matched to a gene. Looked up from germline, CDR1 is SGHTA and CDR2 is FQGNSA. This CDR3 has 15 residues. CDR3 DNA sequence: TGTGCCAGCAGCGAACTAGCGGGGCAATTCTACGAGCAGTACTTC. This gives the protein CASSELAGQFYEQYF.

The table lists this clonotype with many counts. This chain connects TRBV29-1 to TRBJ2-7; weak D call: TRBD1 (5 bases). This CDR3 spans 15 amino acids. Per the germline V gene, CDR1 is SQVTM and CDR2 is ANQGSEA. V lost 3 bases and J 3 bases, leaving 18 bases between the germline ends. The CDR3 reads CSVELKGQDRYEQYF. The CDR3 DNA sequence: TGCAGCGTTGAGTTGAAGGGGCAGGACCGCTACGAGCAGTACTTC.

This chain connects TRBV6-2 or TRBV6-3 to TRBJ1-2; D uncertain. The CDR3 is made up of 15 amino acids. The V end lost 7 bases, the J end lost 1 base, and 16 bases lay between the germline ends. The germline V gene encodes CDR1 MNHEY and CDR2 SVGEGT. The DNA for the CDR3 is TGTGCCAGCAACCCTCTCTTCCTTCTTAACTATGGCTACACCTTC. This codes for CASNPLFLLNYGYTF.

There are many counts of this clonotype. The gene calls are TRBV21-1 and TRBJ2-7; the table's D call, TRBD1, has no DNA check behind it. TRBV21-1 is labeled a pseudogene. The CDR3 is 15 amino acids. As DNA, the CDR3 is TGTGCCAGCAGCAATCGACAGGGGGGACTCTACGAGCAGTACTTC. As protein: CASSNRQGGLYEQYF.

The sample holds many counts of this clonotype. The chain uses TRBV27 and TRBJ2-3, with D hard to call. Per germline, CDR1 MNHEY and CDR2 SMNVEV (reference sequence). The CDR3 covers 13 residues. Trimming took off 3 bases at V and 2 bases at J, with 6 bases between the two ends. The CDR3 here is CASSFQFTDTQYF. In DNA, the CDR3 is TGTGCCAGCAGTTTTCAATTCACAGATACGCAGTATTTT.

This clonotype was observed at least ten times. V is TRBV29-1 and J is TRBJ2-7; possible D gene TRBD2, 6 bases. The V and J ends lost 4 bases and 7 bases respectively, with 14 bases between them. CDR1 and CDR2 (germline): SQVTM, ANQGSEA. CDR3 length equals 12 residues. This chain's CDR3 is CSVVEGPREQYF. CDR3 nucleotide sequence: TGCAGCGTTGTGGAGGGGCCTCGTGAGCAGTACTTC.

This clonotype came up many times. This rearrangement joins TRBV20-1 to TRBJ1-1; 7 bases are a match to TRBD1. Trimming removed 4 bases from V and 1 base from J; junction bases left unmatched: 6. This CDR3 is 14 amino acids long. Looked up from germline, CDR1 is DFQATT and CDR2 is SNEGSKA (reference sequence). The CDR3 DNA follows: TGCAGTGCTATTGCAAGGACAGGGAACACTGAAGCTTTCTTT. The encoded protein is CSAIARTGNTEAFF.